Listed below are T cell receptor beta chains from one sample, sequenced in a study of blood T cell repertoires in COVID-19. Clones were read by immunoSEQ multiplex PCR, and TCRdb kept only the in-frame ones, dropping some. The sample carries approximately 70,000 clones, roughly 79% recorded once. The specimen sequenced was peripheral blood. These receptors were taken from an older woman with acute or convalescent COVID-19. CDR3s include the opening cysteine and the closing phenylalanine or tryptophan. The order of the fields is clone size, D gene, J gene, V gene, CDR3 DNA, CDR3 protein. A D gene is named only where the DNA matches it firmly. Rows may omit the clone size; those that give it use once, few, many or a size class.

size: NA; D: NA; J: TRBJ1-2; V: TRBV6-5; DNA: TGTGCCAGTGGACGGGAACCACTTTATGGCTACACCTTC; CDR3: CASGREPLYGYTF
size: few; D: NA; J: TRBJ1-2; V: TRBV3-1/TRBV3-2; DNA: TGTGCCAGCAGCCAAGACTGGGCAGGGGCTGGAGGCTACACCTTC; CDR3: CASSQDWAGAGGYTF
size: NA; D: TRBD1; J: TRBJ2-5; V: TRBV10-3; DNA: TGTGCCATCGGCCGGGACAGACAAGAGACCCAGTACTTC; CDR3: CAIGRDRQETQYF
size: NA; D: NA; J: TRBJ1-3; V: TRBV4-1; DNA: TGCGCCAGCAGCCTTGGTTGGGGCTCCTCTGGAAACACCATATATTTT; CDR3: CASSLGWGSSGNTIYF
size: NA; D: TRBD2; J: TRBJ2-3; V: TRBV3-1/TRBV3-2; DNA: TGTGCCAGCAGCTTTTCTCCTAATGCAGCGGGGTACACAGATACGCAGTATTTT; CDR3: CASSFSPNAAGYTDTQYF
size: NA; D: NA; J: TRBJ2-3; V: TRBV7-2; DNA: TGTGCCAGCAGCCGCCAAGCAGGGCCCCTTCCAGATACGCAGTATTTT; CDR3: CASSRQAGPLPDTQYF
size: NA; D: TRBD1; J: TRBJ1-5; V: TRBV7-8; DNA: TGTGCCAGCAGCTCCCTCCCCGACAGGGGTGGTCAGCCCCAGCATTTT; CDR3: CASSSLPDRGGQPQHF
size: NA; D: NA; J: TRBJ2-1; V: TRBV4-3; DNA: TGCGCCAGCAGTCCTTATGGGAGTAATGAGCAGTTCTTC; CDR3: CASSPYGSNEQFF
size: NA; D: NA; J: TRBJ1-1; V: TRBV10-1; DNA: TGCGCCAGCAGCCCCGTTCTTAGGGGATTTACAGAAGCTTTCTTT; CDR3: CASSPVLRGFTEAFF
size: NA; D: NA; J: TRBJ1-2; V: TRBV7-2; DNA: TGTGCCAGCAGCTCCGACACCTATGGCTACACCTTC; CDR3: CASSSDTYGYTF
size: NA; D: NA; J: TRBJ2-7; V: TRBV6-1; DNA: TGTGCCAGCAGTGAGGGACATTCCTACGAGCAGTACTTC; CDR3: CASSEGHSYEQYF
size: few; D: NA; J: TRBJ2-5; V: TRBV6-4; DNA: TGTGCCAGCAGTGACACGGAGGGAGAGACCCAGTACTTC; CDR3: CASSDTEGETQYF
size: NA; D: NA; J: TRBJ2-7; V: TRBV5-4; DNA: TGTGCCAGCAGCTTGGTCGCGGGGACCGAGCAGTACTTC; CDR3: CASSLVAGTEQYF
size: few; D: NA; J: TRBJ1-2; V: TRBV6-2/TRBV6-3; DNA: TGTGCCAGCAGCCGGACAGTCTATGGCTACACCTTC; CDR3: CASSRTVYGYTF
size: NA; D: NA; J: TRBJ2-5; V: TRBV18; DNA: TGTGCCAGCTCACCACCAAGGACCCCGGCGGGGCTAGGGGAAGAGACCCAGTACTTC; CDR3: CASSPPRTPAGLGEETQYF
size: NA; D: TRBD2; J: TRBJ2-3; V: TRBV7-2; DNA: TGTGCCAGCAGCTTACCTTTGGCGGGGGCAGATACGCAGTATTTT; CDR3: CASSLPLAGADTQYF
size: NA; D: NA; J: TRBJ2-7; V: TRBV7-2; DNA: TGTGCCAGCACCTATCGGGCAGGGTTGAACGAGCAGTACTTC; CDR3: CASTYRAGLNEQYF
size: NA; D: NA; J: TRBJ2-6; V: TRBV27; DNA: TGTGCCAGCAGTTTTACTAGCCCTGGGGCCAACGTCCTGACTTTC; CDR3: CASSFTSPGANVLTF
size: NA; D: NA; J: TRBJ2-2; V: TRBV5-6; DNA: TGTGCCAGCAGCACTCCCGGGGGGCAGACGGGGGAGCTGTTTTTT; CDR3: CASSTPGGQTGELFF
size: NA; D: NA; J: TRBJ1-4; V: TRBV6-5; DNA: TGTGCCAGCTCCCCCAGCAGGGTCGGTAATGAAAAACTGTTTTTT; CDR3: CASSPSRVGNEKLFF
size: NA; D: NA; J: TRBJ2-3; V: TRBV5-1; DNA: TGCGCCAGCAGCTTGGATTCGACAGATACGCAGTATTTT; CDR3: CASSLDSTDTQYF
size: once; D: TRBD2; J: TRBJ2-3; V: TRBV10-3; DNA: TGTGCCAACAGTAAACCGGGACTAGCGGGGGCAGGCACAGATACGCAGTATTTT; CDR3: CANSKPGLAGAGTDTQYF
size: NA; D: TRBD1; J: TRBJ1-6; V: TRBV28; DNA: TGTGCCAGCAGTTTAATCGGGACAGACAATTCACCCCTCCACTTT; CDR3: CASSLIGTDNSPLHF
size: NA; D: NA; J: TRBJ2-5; V: TRBV5-8; DNA: TGTGCCAGCAGCTTGTTAAAAGAGACCCAGTACTTC; CDR3: CASSLLKETQYF
size: NA; D: TRBD2; J: TRBJ2-3; V: TRBV5-4; DNA: TGTGCCAGCAGCGCCTCTAGCGGGGTAACAGATACGCAGTATTTT; CDR3: CASSASSGVTDTQYF
size: NA; D: NA; J: TRBJ1-1; V: TRBV15; DNA: TGTGCCACCACGAGATCCAGGGTTGGCACTGAAGCTTTCTTT; CDR3: CATTRSRVGTEAFF
size: NA; D: NA; J: TRBJ1-1; V: TRBV6-2/TRBV6-3; DNA: TGTGCCAGCAGTTATGGTGGGGGGGCAAGCACTGAAGCTTTCTTT; CDR3: CASSYGGGASTEAFF
size: few; D: TRBD1; J: TRBJ1-1; V: TRBV7-9; DNA: TGTGCCAGCAGCTACAGGGGAGCTGAAGCTTTCTTT; CDR3: CASSYRGAEAFF
size: NA; D: TRBD1; J: TRBJ2-4; V: TRBV9; DNA: TGTGCCAGCAGCGTAGAGGGACAGGGTAGAAACATTCAGTACTTC; CDR3: CASSVEGQGRNIQYF
size: NA; D: NA; J: TRBJ1-1; V: TRBV5-1; DNA: TGCGCCAGCAGCACACAGGGGAACACTGAAGCTTTCTTT; CDR3: CASSTQGNTEAFF
size: NA; D: NA; J: TRBJ1-2; V: TRBV3-1/TRBV3-2; DNA: TGTGCCAGCAGCCCACAGAACTATGGCTACACCTTC; CDR3: CASSPQNYGYTF
size: many; D: NA; J: TRBJ1-1; V: TRBV28; DNA: TGTGCCAGCAGTTCCCTGGACAGCCCGCGACAAGCTTTCTTT; CDR3: CASSSLDSPRQAFF
size: NA; D: NA; J: TRBJ1-1; V: TRBV6-2/TRBV6-3; DNA: TGTGCCAGCAGTTACTCACATATTAACACTGAAGCTTTCTTT; CDR3: CASSYSHINTEAFF
size: NA; D: NA; J: TRBJ2-5; V: TRBV18; DNA: TGTGCCAGCTCACCCCCCCTACAAGAGACCCAGTACTTC; CDR3: CASSPPLQETQYF
size: NA; D: NA; J: TRBJ2-1; V: TRBV29-1; DNA: TGCAGCGTTGAAGGGGTTCAGCGAAGGAATGAGCAGTTCTTC; CDR3: CSVEGVQRRNEQFF
size: NA; D: NA; J: TRBJ2-2; V: TRBV6-2/TRBV6-3; DNA: TGTGCCAGCAGTCGCGGGACAGCGTACACCGGGGAGCTGTTTTTT; CDR3: CASSRGTAYTGELFF
size: NA; D: NA; J: TRBJ1-2; V: TRBV6-5; DNA: TGTGCCAGCAGTTATACGGACAGCTATGGCTACACCTTC; CDR3: CASSYTDSYGYTF
size: NA; D: TRBD1; J: TRBJ1-4; V: TRBV27; DNA: TGTGCCAGCAGTTTATCGCCGGGGACAGGGAGGAGTGAAAAACTGTTTTTT; CDR3: CASSLSPGTGRSEKLFF
size: NA; D: NA; J: TRBJ1-2; V: TRBV6-5; DNA: TGTGCCAGCAGTTATTCCACAGGGTTCTATGGCTACACCTTC; CDR3: CASSYSTGFYGYTF
size: NA; D: NA; J: TRBJ2-7; V: TRBV5-4; DNA: TGTGCCAGCAGCTCTGAGGGAAGCCCTACATCCTACGAGCAGTACTTC; CDR3: CASSSEGSPTSYEQYF
size: NA; D: TRBD2; J: TRBJ2-1; V: TRBV28; DNA: TGTGCCAGCAGTCCCCCTGGGAGCGGGAGGAACAATGAGCAGTTCTTC; CDR3: CASSPPGSGRNNEQFF
size: once; D: NA; J: TRBJ2-1; V: TRBV29-1; DNA: TGCAGCGTAGGGAGCTCCTACAATGAGCAGTTCTTC; CDR3: CSVGSSYNEQFF
size: NA; D: TRBD1; J: TRBJ1-4; V: TRBV7-2; DNA: TGTGCCAGCAGCTTAATAGGGACAGGGGGTGAAAAACTGTTTTTT; CDR3: CASSLIGTGGEKLFF
size: NA; D: TRBD1; J: TRBJ2-6; V: TRBV5-8; DNA: TGTGCCAGCAGCCGAGGGGGCAGGGGACAGGGGGCTGCTGGGGCCAACGTCCTGACTTTC; CDR3: CASSRGGRGQGAAGANVLTF
size: once; D: NA; J: TRBJ1-5; V: TRBV5-1; DNA: TGCGCCAGCAGCTTGGGGGCGGGGGAAAATCAGCCCCAGCATTTT; CDR3: CASSLGAGENQPQHF
size: NA; D: NA; J: TRBJ2-5; V: TRBV7-9; DNA: TGTGCCAGCAGCTACCCCGGGACAAGTCAGCGGGAGACCCAGTACTTC; CDR3: CASSYPGTSQRETQYF
size: NA; D: NA; J: TRBJ2-2; V: TRBV29-1; DNA: TGCAGCGGCTCGGGGTGGGACACCGGGGAGCTGTTTTTT; CDR3: CSGSGWDTGELFF
size: NA; D: NA; J: TRBJ2-7; V: TRBV4-1; DNA: TGCGCCAGCAGCCAAGAAGGGTGGGGCAGAACATACGAGCAGTACTTC; CDR3: CASSQEGWGRTYEQYF
size: NA; D: TRBD2; J: TRBJ2-1; V: TRBV4-2; DNA: TGTGCCAGCAGGCAGCGGGGGGGCGGTAGGGAGCAGTTCTTC; CDR3: CASRQRGGGREQFF
size: NA; D: NA; J: TRBJ2-3; V: TRBV24-1; DNA: TGTGCCACCTCGGATAGTCGGGGTAGGACAGATACGCAGTATTTT; CDR3: CATSDSRGRTDTQYF
size: NA; D: TRBD1; J: TRBJ1-4; V: TRBV28; DNA: TGTGCCAGCAGACAGGGGCTCAATGAAAAACTGTTTTTT; CDR3: CASRQGLNEKLFF
size: few; D: TRBD1; J: TRBJ2-5; V: TRBV7-2; DNA: TGTGCCAGCAGCGACCACCGGGACAGGGGTCAAGAGACCCAGTACTTC; CDR3: CASSDHRDRGQETQYF
size: few; D: TRBD1; J: TRBJ2-7; V: TRBV5-1; DNA: TGCGCCAGCGGCCCGGGACAGAACTCCTACGAGCAGTACTTC; CDR3: CASGPGQNSYEQYF
size: NA; D: TRBD2; J: TRBJ2-3; V: TRBV4-3; DNA: TGCGCCAGCAGCCAAGAAGAGCGGGATGCAGATACGCAGTATTTT; CDR3: CASSQEERDADTQYF